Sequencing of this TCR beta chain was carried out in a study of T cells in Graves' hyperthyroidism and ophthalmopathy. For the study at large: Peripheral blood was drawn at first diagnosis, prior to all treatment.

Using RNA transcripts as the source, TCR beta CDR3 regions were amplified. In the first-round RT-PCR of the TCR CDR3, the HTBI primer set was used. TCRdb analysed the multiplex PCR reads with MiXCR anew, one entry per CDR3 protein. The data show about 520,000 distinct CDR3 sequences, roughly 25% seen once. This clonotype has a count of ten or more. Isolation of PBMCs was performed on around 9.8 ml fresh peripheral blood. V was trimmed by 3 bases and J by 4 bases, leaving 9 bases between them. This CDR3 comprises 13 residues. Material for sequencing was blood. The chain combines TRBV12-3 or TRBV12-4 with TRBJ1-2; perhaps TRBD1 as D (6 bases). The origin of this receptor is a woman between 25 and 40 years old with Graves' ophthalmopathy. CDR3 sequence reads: CASSLGAGYGYTF. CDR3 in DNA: TGTGCCAGCAGTTTGGGGGCAGGCTATGGCTACACCTTC.